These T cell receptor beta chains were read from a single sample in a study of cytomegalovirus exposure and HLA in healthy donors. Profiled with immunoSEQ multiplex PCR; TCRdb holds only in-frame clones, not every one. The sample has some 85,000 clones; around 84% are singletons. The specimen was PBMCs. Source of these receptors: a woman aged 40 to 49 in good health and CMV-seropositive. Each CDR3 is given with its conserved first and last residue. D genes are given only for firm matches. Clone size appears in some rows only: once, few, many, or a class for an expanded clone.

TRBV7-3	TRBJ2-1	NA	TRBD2	TGTGCCAGCAGCATGGGGCCTAGCGGTTCTAGCTCCTACAATGAGCAGTTCTTC	CASSMGPSGSSSYNEQFF
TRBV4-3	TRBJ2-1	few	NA	TGCGCCAGCAGCCATCCCCCCGGGGTTGAGCAGTTCTTC	CASSHPPGVEQFF
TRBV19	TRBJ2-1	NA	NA	TGTGCCACGAGTAACGAGGGAGCCTACAATGAGCAGTTCTTC	CATSNEGAYNEQFF
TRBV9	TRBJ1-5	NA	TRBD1	TGTGCCAGCAGCGCTGGGGACAGGCCGGGCAATCAGCCCCAGCATTTT	CASSAGDRPGNQPQHF
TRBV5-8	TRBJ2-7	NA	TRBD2	TGTGCCAGCAGCTCTCTCGGGACTAGTGAACCCCTAGGCGAGCAGTACTTC	CASSSLGTSEPLGEQYF
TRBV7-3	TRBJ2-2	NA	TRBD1	TGTGCCAGCAGCCGGCGACAGGGGGACACCGGGGAGCTGTTTTTT	CASSRRQGDTGELFF
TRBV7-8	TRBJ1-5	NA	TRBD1	TGTGCCAGCAGCCTGCTCTCCGGGACAGGAGGTCAGCCCCAGCATTTT	CASSLLSGTGGQPQHF
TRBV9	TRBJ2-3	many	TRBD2	TGTGCCAGCAGCGTAGAACTAGCGGGAGGGCTGGCAGATACGCAGTATTTT	CASSVELAGGLADTQYF
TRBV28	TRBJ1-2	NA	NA	TGTGCCAGCAGAAGACAGGCTCCGGGCTACACCTTC	CASRRQAPGYTF
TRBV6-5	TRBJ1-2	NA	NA	TGTGCCAGCAGTCAGGGTATGAGTGGCTACACCTTC	CASSQGMSGYTF
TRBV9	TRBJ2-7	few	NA	TGTGCCAGCAGCGTATGGGCTAGCCTGGGATACGAGCAGTACTTC	CASSVWASLGYEQYF
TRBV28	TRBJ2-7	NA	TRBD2	TGTGCCAGCACGTTCCGGCTAGCGGGTTACGAGCAGTACTTC	CASTFRLAGYEQYF
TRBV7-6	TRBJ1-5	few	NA	TGTGCCAGCAGCTTAGGACTAGATAGCAATCAGCCCCAGCATTTT	CASSLGLDSNQPQHF
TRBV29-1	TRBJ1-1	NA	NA	TGCAGCGTCGAAAATGAAGGGGGTTGGACTGAAGCTTTCTTT	CSVENEGGWTEAFF